The T cell receptor beta chain described here comes from a study of cytomegalovirus exposure and HLA in healthy donors. While the first cohort had over 650 subjects, the donors belonged to the separate validation cohort of roughly 130 subjects. The CDR3 is 14 amino acids. The ends were cut back, 1 base at V and 2 bases at J, with 9 bases in the middle. Per germline, CDR1 SGHAT and CDR2 FQNNGV. Assay used: immunoSEQ multiplex PCR; TCRdb lists only in-frame clones, some missing. The data show some 130,000 clones, with about 94% seen just once and 1.5% to 2% held by the top ten. On this clone itself: The antigen remains unidentified.

Findings of the study overall: The authors listed around 150 TCR beta chains as cytomegalovirus-associated. Reports credit the classifier with highly specific, highly sensitive diagnosis of cytomegalovirus status.

Material: PBMCs. This receptor was taken from a man aged 18 to 29 in good health and CMV-seropositive. The V call is TRBV11-2, the J call TRBJ2-7; D might be TRBD2 (5 bases). Here the CDR3 reads CASSLVAGPYEQYF. CDR3 sequence (DNA): TGTGCCAGCAGCTTAGTTGCGGGCCCCTACGAGCAGTACTTC. Full variable domain (outside the CDR3, taken from reference TRBV11-2 and TRBJ2-7): EAGVAQSPRYKIIEKRQSVAFWCNPISGHATLYWYQQILGQGPKLLIQFQNNGVVDDSQLPKDRFSAERLKGVDSTLKIQPAKLEDSAVYLCASSLVAGPYEQYFGPGTRLTVT.